These T cell receptor beta chains were read from a single sample in a study of naive and memory T cell subsets. Each CDR3 protein gets one entry after TCRdb re-called the UMI-ligation and nested PCR reads with MiXCR. The sample carries 150,000 or so distinct CDR3 sequences, 20% to 25% recorded once. Source material: naive CD4+ T cells from blood. These receptors all stem from a human donor in good health. The CDR3 runs from the conserved cysteine through the conserved F or W. Fields, in order: V gene, J gene, D gene, clone size, CDR3 protein, CDR3 DNA. A D gene is named only where the DNA matches it firmly. The size entry is marked missing in some rows and otherwise reads once, few, many or a size class.

V: TRBV6-2/TRBV6-3; J: TRBJ2-3; D: TRBD2; size: few; CDR3: CASSYSIRAGGPSHTDTQYF; DNA: TGTGCCAGCAGTTACTCGATTCGTGCGGGAGGGCCAAGTCACACAGATACGCAGTATTTT
V: TRBV11-2; J: TRBJ1-1; D: NA; size: few; CDR3: CASSTTPMNTEAFF; DNA: TGTGCCAGCAGCACCACCCCCATGAACACTGAAGCTTTCTTT
V: TRBV12-3/TRBV12-4; J: TRBJ1-4; D: TRBD1; size: NA; CDR3: CASSFDRGSKEKLFF; DNA: TGTGCCAGCAGTTTCGACAGGGGATCGAAGGAAAAACTGTTTTTT
V: TRBV7-9; J: TRBJ1-5; D: NA; size: few; CDR3: CASSPLAGAGRGNQPQHF; DNA: TGTGCCAGCAGCCCATTGGCGGGGGCAGGGCGCGGCAATCAGCCCCAGCATTTT
V: TRBV19; J: TRBJ2-1; D: TRBD1; size: many; CDR3: CASSGPGTGVRRPYNEQFF; DNA: TGTGCCAGTAGTGGTCCCGGGACAGGGGTCCGTAGGCCCTACAATGAGCAGTTCTTC
V: TRBV20-1; J: TRBJ1-5; D: TRBD1; size: NA; CDR3: CSATTQTGAGQHF; DNA: TGCAGTGCTACGACCCAGACAGGGGCTGGCCAGCATTTT
V: TRBV28; J: TRBJ1-5; D: TRBD1; size: NA; CDR3: CASSSLGGGGQPQHF; DNA: TGTGCCAGCAGTTCCCTCGGAGGGGGCGGTCAGCCCCAGCATTTT
V: TRBV29-1; J: TRBJ2-7; D: TRBD2; size: NA; CDR3: CSASGRASREQYF; DNA: TGCAGCGCTAGCGGGAGGGCCAGCAGAGAGCAGTACTTC
V: TRBV6-2/TRBV6-3; J: TRBJ2-1; D: TRBD2; size: NA; CDR3: CASKLAGYEQFF; DNA: TGTGCCAGCAAGCTAGCGGGGTATGAGCAGTTCTTC
V: TRBV20-1; J: TRBJ1-3; D: NA; size: NA; CDR3: CSAKPGPLSGNTIYF; DNA: TGCAGTGCTAAACCGGGACCCCTCTCTGGAAACACCATATATTTT
V: TRBV6-6; J: TRBJ2-6; D: NA; size: few; CDR3: CLRASGANVLTF; DNA: TGTTTGAGGGCCTCTGGGGCCAACGTCCTGACTTTC
V: TRBV24-1; J: TRBJ2-1; D: TRBD2; size: few; CDR3: CATSVEREGLNEQFF; DNA: TGTGCCACCAGTGTAGAGCGGGAGGGCCTAAATGAGCAGTTCTTC
V: TRBV18; J: TRBJ2-7; D: NA; size: once; CDR3: CASSLRRDEQYF; DNA: TGTGCCAGCTCGTTGCGACGGGACGAGCAGTACTTC
V: TRBV4-2; J: TRBJ1-4; D: NA; size: few; CDR3: CASSQPFGDNEKLFF; DNA: TGTGCCAGCAGCCAGCCATTCGGGGACAATGAAAAACTGTTTTTT
V: TRBV6-6; J: TRBJ1-5; D: NA; size: many; CDR3: CASSPAPGPQHF; DNA: TGTGCCAGCAGCCCTGCTCCGGGGCCCCAGCATTTT
V: TRBV27; J: TRBJ2-7; D: NA; size: many; CDR3: CASSQSPRGRSYEQYF; DNA: TGTGCCAGCAGTCAATCCCCCAGGGGCCGTTCCTACGAGCAGTACTTC
V: TRBV24-1; J: TRBJ2-1; D: NA; size: NA; CDR3: CATSYVGEQFF; DNA: TGTGCCACCAGTTATGTAGGTGAGCAGTTCTTC
V: TRBV28; J: TRBJ1-1; D: NA; size: NA; CDR3: CASSSPLGRNTEAFF; DNA: TGTGCCAGCAGCTCCCCGTTAGGGCGGAACACTGAAGCTTTCTTT
V: TRBV18; J: TRBJ2-3; D: NA; size: few; CDR3: CASSPPLRGTDTQYF; DNA: TGTGCCAGCTCACCACCTCTCAGGGGCACAGATACGCAGTATTTT
V: TRBV20-1; J: TRBJ2-7; D: NA; size: NA; CDR3: CSARQLVRSNEQYF; DNA: TGCAGTGCTAGGCAGTTGGTACGGAGCAACGAGCAGTACTTC
V: TRBV29-1; J: TRBJ1-3; D: NA; size: NA; CDR3: CSVLGGGNTIYF; DNA: TGCAGCGTGTTGGGAGGAGGAAACACCATATATTTT
V: TRBV6-2/TRBV6-3; J: TRBJ1-1; D: NA; size: NA; CDR3: CASTSPPGNTEAFF; DNA: TGTGCCAGCACCTCTCCCCCGGGAAACACTGAAGCTTTCTTT
V: TRBV28; J: TRBJ2-1; D: TRBD2; size: few; CDR3: CASSLLLLTSGVNEQFF; DNA: TGTGCCAGCAGTTTGCTTCTCTTGACTAGCGGAGTGAATGAGCAGTTCTTC
V: TRBV5-1; J: TRBJ1-5; D: TRBD1; size: NA; CDR3: CASSLGQGGNQPQHF; DNA: TGCGCCAGCAGCTTGGGACAGGGAGGCAATCAGCCCCAGCATTTT
V: TRBV12-3/TRBV12-4; J: TRBJ2-5; D: NA; size: NA; CDR3: CASSTGSRYSAQETQYF; DNA: TGTGCCAGCAGTACGGGCTCTCGGTACTCGGCCCAAGAGACCCAGTACTTC
V: TRBV5-1; J: TRBJ2-1; D: TRBD2; size: NA; CDR3: CASRLLAGASYNEQFF; DNA: TGCGCCAGCAGACTTCTAGCGGGAGCCTCCTACAATGAGCAGTTCTTC
V: TRBV29-1; J: TRBJ2-3; D: NA; size: NA; CDR3: CSVEKGIGADTQYF; DNA: TGCAGCGTTGAAAAGGGGATAGGGGCAGATACGCAGTATTTT
V: TRBV20-1; J: TRBJ2-1; D: TRBD2; size: NA; CDR3: CSAREPPRTSISYNEQFF; DNA: TGCAGTGCTAGAGAGCCTCCCCGGACTAGCATCTCCTACAATGAGCAGTTCTTC
V: TRBV10-3; J: TRBJ2-5; D: NA; size: NA; CDR3: CAISAGAQGETQYF; DNA: TGTGCCATCAGCGCCGGCGCCCAAGGCGAGACCCAGTACTTC
V: TRBV29-1; J: TRBJ2-5; D: NA; size: few; CDR3: CSVEVGAGFRGTQYF; DNA: TGCAGCGTTGAAGTCGGCGCGGGTTTTCGGGGGACCCAGTACTTC
V: TRBV14; J: TRBJ1-2; D: NA; size: NA; CDR3: CASSQNLRENGYGYTF; DNA: TGTGCCAGCAGCCAAAACTTACGGGAGAACGGCTATGGCTACACCTTC
V: TRBV30; J: TRBJ1-5; D: NA; size: NA; CDR3: CAWSAGLNQPQHF; DNA: TGTGCCTGGTCTGCAGGGCTTAATCAGCCCCAGCATTTT
V: TRBV20-1; J: TRBJ1-5; D: TRBD1; size: NA; CDR3: CSAQARGQGVNQPQHF; DNA: TGCAGTGCTCAGGCCCGGGGACAGGGAGTGAATCAGCCCCAGCATTTT
V: TRBV20-1; J: TRBJ2-3; D: NA; size: NA; CDR3: CSASLTGTDTQYF; DNA: TGCAGTGCTTCCCTGACGGGGACAGATACGCAGTATTTT
V: TRBV20-1; J: TRBJ2-3; D: NA; size: many; CDR3: CSAPVLDTQYF; DNA: TGCAGTGCCCCCGTCTTGGATACGCAGTATTTT
V: TRBV4-3; J: TRBJ2-1; D: TRBD1; size: NA; CDR3: CASSRNTPGQHNEQFF; DNA: TGCGCCAGCAGCCGCAACACACCGGGACAGCACAATGAGCAGTTCTTC
V: TRBV7-2; J: TRBJ2-7; D: NA; size: NA; CDR3: CASSFAGLNYEQYF; DNA: TGTGCCAGCAGCTTCGCGGGACTGAACTACGAGCAGTACTTC
V: TRBV11-2; J: TRBJ2-7; D: TRBD2; size: few; CDR3: CASSLYPGGSSYEQYF; DNA: TGTGCCAGCAGCTTATATCCGGGAGGTAGCTCCTACGAGCAGTACTTC
V: TRBV3-1; J: TRBJ2-3; D: TRBD2; size: many; CDR3: CASSPGGDTQYF; DNA: TGTGCCAGCAGCCCGGGGGGAGATACGCAGTATTTT
V: TRBV10-3; J: TRBJ2-3; D: TRBD1; size: few; CDR3: CAISDRGQGRDTQYF; DNA: TGTGCCATCAGTGATCGTGGACAGGGGAGGGATACGCAGTATTTT
V: TRBV4-1; J: TRBJ1-5; D: NA; size: NA; CDR3: CASSPWRVGDNQPQHF; DNA: TGCGCCAGCAGCCCTTGGAGGGTCGGCGACAATCAGCCCCAGCATTTT
V: TRBV10-3; J: TRBJ1-2; D: NA; size: few; CDR3: CAISGVGALNYGYTF; DNA: TGTGCCATCAGTGGGGTCGGGGCTCTGAACTATGGCTACACCTTC
V: TRBV7-2; J: TRBJ2-7; D: NA; size: few; CDR3: CASSLVFGFYEQYF; DNA: TGTGCCAGCAGCTTAGTATTCGGTTTTTACGAGCAGTACTTC
V: TRBV7-9; J: TRBJ2-5; D: TRBD2; size: NA; CDR3: CASSSISGSSQETQYF; DNA: TGTGCCAGCAGCTCCATTAGCGGGAGCTCACAAGAGACCCAGTACTTC
V: TRBV6-1; J: TRBJ2-7; D: NA; size: NA; CDR3: CASSDKLLSYEQYF; DNA: TGTGCCAGCAGTGACAAACTGCTATCCTACGAGCAGTACTTC
V: TRBV20-1; J: TRBJ2-3; D: NA; size: few; CDR3: CSASGDKSTDTQYF; DNA: TGCAGTGCTAGTGGGGACAAAAGCACAGATACGCAGTATTTT
V: TRBV28; J: TRBJ1-6; D: NA; size: once; CDR3: CASSLGPTPALHF; DNA: TGTGCCAGCAGTTTAGGCCCGACGCCCGCCCTCCACTTT
V: TRBV25-1; J: TRBJ1-3; D: NA; size: few; CDR3: CASSEFEGTDSGNTIYF; DNA: TGTGCCAGCAGTGAATTTGAGGGAACCGACTCTGGAAACACCATATATTTT